This paragraph reports one T cell receptor (beta chain). What it binds is unknown. This specimen comes from a study of CXCR3-negative and CXCR3-positive naive CD8 T cells. Background on the study: Per-library TRB read counts averaged about 1.5 +/- 0.3 million, adding up to around 140 million in total. General study points: Much lower diversity was found in memory CD8+ cells, while both naive subsets had comparably high diversity.

The authors prepared UMI-labeled TRB cDNA libraries by 5' RACE. No DNA is given; TCRdb re-called the 5' RACE reads and lists each CDR3 protein once. This sample carries around 52,000 distinct CDR3 sequences, with about a quarter going to the ten biggest clones. Germline V gene data show CDR1 as SGHTA and CDR2 as FQGNSA. The length of the CDR3 is 14 residues. Sequenced input: memory CD8+ T cells from blood. This chain connects TRBV7-2 to TRBJ2-1; TCRdb lists TRBD2, though no DNA is available to test this call. The receptor was derived from a human donor in good health. Some clones in this sample may be carry-over from other donors' samples. The CDR3 loop reads CASSLEEAADEQFF.